This passage covers 5 T cell receptor beta chains from one sample sequenced in a study of OX40 agonist ivuxolimab in advanced cancers. Sequencing was performed with immunoSEQ multiplex PCR; in TCRdb, only in-frame clones are kept and a portion is missing. The sample has 50,000 to 60,000 clones; under 90% are singletons. This sample comprised CD4+ or CD8+ T cells sorted from blood, obtained in a trial of the OX40 agonist ivuxolimab. All receptors derive from an adult with an advanced solid tumor such as melanoma, head and neck, liver or kidney cancer.

The rearrangement joins TRBV2 to TRBJ1-5, with 8 bases aligning to TRBD1. Trimming took 4 bases from V and 2 from J; bases not matched to a gene: 4. Germline V gives CDR1 SNHLY, CDR2 FYNNEI. There are 15 residues in the CDR3. In nucleotides, the CDR3 is TGTGCCAGCAGTGTCCAGGGGGCTGGCAATCAGCCCCAGCATTTT. This gives the protein CASSVQGAGNQPQHF. The full variable domain, its missing parts supplied by reference TRBV2 and TRBJ1-5, is EPEVTQTPSHQVTQMGQEVILRCVPISNHLYFYWYRQILGQKVEFLVSFYNNEISEKSEIFDDQFSVERPDGSNFTLKIRSTKLEDSAMYFCASSVQGAGNQPQHFGDGTRLSIL.

The chain recombines TRBV6-1 with TRBJ1-4, with D perhaps matching TRBD1 (6 bases). The CDR3 sequence is 17 residues long. Germline V gene lookup returns CDR1 MNHNS and CDR2 SASEGT. The V and J ends lost 2 bases and 8 bases respectively, with 21 bases between them. The CDR3 reads CASSEWRGQRRGEKLFF. The CDR3 region has the DNA TGTGCCAGCAGTGAATGGCGGGGGCAAAGGAGAGGGGAAAAACTGTTTTTT.

The CDR3 bases are TGCGCCAGCAGCTACAGACAGGGGGCCTCACCCCTCCACTTT. This encodes CASSYRQGASPLHF. This sequence joins TRBV5-1 and TRBJ1-6, with 10 bases aligning to TRBD1. J was trimmed by 10 bases and V by 3 bases; bases with no gene match: 4. Germline V gene sequence: CDR1 SGHRS, CDR2 YFSETQ. There are 14 residues in the CDR3. Full variable domain (rest looked up from reference TRBV5-1 and TRBJ1-6): KAGVTQTPRYLIKTRGQQVTLSCSPISGHRSVSWYQQTPGQGLQFLFEYFSETQRNKGNFPGRFSGRQFSNSRSEMNVSTLELGDSALYLCASSYRQGASPLHFGNGTRLTVT.

The genes are TRBV15 and TRBJ1-2, with a weak D call TRBD1 (6 bases). The CDR3 length is 15 residues. V lost 6 bases and J lost 0, with 14 bases in between. Germline V CDR1 and CDR2: LNHNV, YYDKDF (reference sequence). This chain's CDR3 is CATSNQQGANYGYTF. The DNA for the CDR3 is TGTGCCACCAGTAACCAACAGGGAGCTAACTATGGCTACACCTTC.

This clone is deemed medium-sized. The chain couples TRBV19 to TRBJ1-3, with 8 bases aligning to TRBD1. CDR1 LNHDA and CDR2 SQIVND come from the germline V gene (reference sequence). The CDR3 loop spans 17 amino acids. The V and J ends lost 0 bases and 2 bases, in that order; junction bases with no gene match: 6. The chain's CDR3 is CASSIDRGPETGNTIYF. The CDR3, as DNA: TGTGCCAGTAGTATAGACAGGGGGCCTGAAACTGGAAACACCATATATTTT.